This T cell receptor (beta chain) was found in a study of T cell responses to AZD1222 COVID-19 vaccine. Clones were read by immunoSEQ multiplex PCR, and TCRdb kept only the in-frame ones, dropping some. This table has approximately 89,000 clones, roughly 90% appearing once. The germline gives CDR1 LGHDT, CDR2 YNNKEL (reference sequence). The V end lost 4 bases, the J end lost 6 bases, and 16 bases lay between the germline ends. CDR3 length: 15 residues. Comment on this clone: What it recognizes is unknown.

Study observations and caveats: Variant regions that are unmutated are reportedly the target of nearly half of spike-specific TCRs. The study identified only a handful of AZD1222 recipients as seropositive at baseline.

This specimen was peripheral blood, taken on day 0 of AZD1222 vaccination. This TCR derives from an adult in good health. J is TRBJ2-1 and V is TRBV3-1 (or the pseudogene TRBV3-2); D not resolved. The CDR3 is CASSPLLKSVNEQFF. As DNA, the CDR3 is TGTGCCAGCAGCCCCCTCCTAAAGTCGGTCAATGAGCAGTTCTTC.